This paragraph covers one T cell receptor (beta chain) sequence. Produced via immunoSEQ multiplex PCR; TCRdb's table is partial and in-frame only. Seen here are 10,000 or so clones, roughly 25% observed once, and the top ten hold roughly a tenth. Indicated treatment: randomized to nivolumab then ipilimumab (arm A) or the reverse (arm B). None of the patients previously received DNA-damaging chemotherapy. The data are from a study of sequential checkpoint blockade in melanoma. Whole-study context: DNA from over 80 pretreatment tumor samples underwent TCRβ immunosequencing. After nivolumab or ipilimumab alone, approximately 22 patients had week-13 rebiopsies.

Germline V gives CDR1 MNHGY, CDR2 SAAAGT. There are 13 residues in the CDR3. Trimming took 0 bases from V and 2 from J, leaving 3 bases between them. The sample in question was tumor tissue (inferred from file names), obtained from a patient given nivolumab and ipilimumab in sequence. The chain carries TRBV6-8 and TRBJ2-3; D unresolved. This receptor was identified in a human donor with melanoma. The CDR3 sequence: CASSYSLTDTQYF. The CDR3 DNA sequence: TGTGCCAGCAGTTACTCCCTCACAGATACGCAGTATTTT.